This is a list of T cell receptor beta chains from one sample in a study of shared clonotypes between healthy human individuals. Profiling relied on immunoSEQ multiplex PCR, and the TCRdb table lists in-frame clones only, not all of them. The sample gives fewer than 2.5 million clones, over 85% of which show up once; 0.35% to 0.45% is in the top ten. The sequencing input was naive CD4+ T cells from PBMCs. Receptor source: a man younger than 30 in good health. Some clones in this sample may be carry-over from other donors' samples. Both conserved end residues are part of each CDR3. D genes are given only for firm matches. Size tells how often a clone was seen (once, few, many) or the class of an expanded clone, and some rows leave it out.

TRBV7-3	TRBJ1-2	.	TRBD1	14	CASSLTAGQKGYTF	TGTGCCAGCAGCTTAACGGCGGGACAGAAGGGCTACACCTTC
TRBV29-1	TRBJ1-1	.	TRBD1	15	CSVSGLRGQNTEAFF	TGCAGCGTTTCTGGTCTGAGGGGGCAAAACACTGAAGCTTTCTTT
TRBV18	TRBJ2-7	.	.	13	CASSLALHYEQYF	TGTGCCAGCTCACTAGCGCTTCACTACGAGCAGTACTTC
TRBV28	TRBJ1-2	.	TRBD1	15	CASSSRDRGIYGYTF	TGTGCCAGCAGTTCCCGGGACAGGGGGATTTATGGCTACACCTTC
TRBV4-3	TRBJ2-7	.	.	17	CASSQDFVSGSRNEQYF	TGCGCCAGCAGCCAAGACTTCGTATCTGGGAGTCGCAACGAGCAGTACTTC
TRBV28	TRBJ2-7	.	TRBD1	15	CASSLGGQGMYEQYF	TGTGCCAGCAGTTTAGGGGGACAGGGGATGTACGAGCAGTACTTC
TRBV5-1	TRBJ1-4	.	.	13	CASSFGGNEKLFF	TGCGCCAGCAGCTTTGGGGGTAATGAAAAACTGTTTTTT
TRBV9	TRBJ2-1	once	.	16	CASSVLDARSGNEQFF	TGTGCCAGCAGCGTATTAGACGCCCGGAGTGGCAATGAGCAGTTCTTC
TRBV7-3	TRBJ2-5	.	.	13	CASSGDPGETQYF	TGTGCCAGCAGCGGGGACCCAGGCGAGACCCAGTACTTC
TRBV5-1	TRBJ2-5	.	TRBD2	14	CASSQTSGKETQYF	TGCGCCAGCAGCCAGACTAGCGGGAAAGAGACCCAGTACTTC
TRBV30	TRBJ1-3	.	.	16	CAWRRGPAASGNTIYF	TGTGCCTGGAGACGGGGACCCGCCGCCTCTGGAAACACCATATATTTT
TRBV28	TRBJ1-5	.	.	15	CASILSAPGNQPQHF	TGTGCCAGCATCCTCTCTGCGCCGGGCAATCAGCCCCAGCATTTT
TRBV19	TRBJ1-2	.	.	13	CASSIQGNYGYTF	TGTGCCAGTAGTATACAGGGGAACTATGGCTACACCTTC
TRBV5-1	TRBJ1-2	.	TRBD1	15	CASSDLTGQGGGYTF	TGCGCCAGCAGCGACTTAACGGGACAGGGAGGTGGCTACACCTTC
TRBV7-3	TRBJ2-7	.	TRBD2	15	CASSLGTSGSYEQYF	TGTGCCAGCAGCTTGGGGACTAGCGGCTCCTACGAGCAGTACTTC
TRBV7-6	TRBJ1-5	.	TRBD1	14	CASSLGQNNQPQHF	TGTGCCAGCAGCTTGGGACAGAACAATCAGCCCCAGCATTTT
TRBV29-1	TRBJ2-1	once	TRBD2	15	CSVDGLAGVVYEQFF	TGCAGCGTCGATGGACTAGCGGGAGTCGTCTATGAGCAGTTCTTC
TRBV7-2	TRBJ2-7	.	.	14	CASSFEQVKNEQYF	TGTGCCAGCAGCTTTGAACAGGTTAAAAACGAGCAGTACTTC
TRBV7-8	TRBJ2-1	.	TRBD2	16	CASSFGLAGDVDEQFF	TGTGCCAGCAGCTTTGGGCTAGCGGGAGACGTGGATGAGCAGTTCTTC
TRBV7-9	TRBJ2-7	.	TRBD1	14	CASSTRDRLYEQYF	TGTGCCAGCAGCACCAGGGACAGATTGTACGAGCAGTACTTC
TRBV27	TRBJ2-5	.	TRBD2	14	CASRPGGRIETQYF	TGTGCCAGTCGACCGGGGGGGCGGATTGAGACCCAGTACTTC
TRBV18	TRBJ1-1	.	.	15	CASSPPKGKDTEAFF	TGTGCCAGCTCACCACCGAAGGGGAAGGACACTGAAGCTTTCTTT
TRBV11-2	TRBJ2-1	.	.	16	CASSDRDGGASNEQFF	TGTGCCAGCAGTGACCGGGACGGAGGAGCTTCCAATGAGCAGTTCTTC
TRBV7-2	TRBJ2-1	.	.	15	CASSRWSTHGNEQFF	TGTGCCAGCAGCCGATGGAGTACTCATGGCAATGAGCAGTTCTTC
TRBV5-1	TRBJ2-5	.	.	13	CASSARGVETQYF	TGCGCCAGCAGCGCCCGCGGGGTTGAGACCCAGTACTTC
TRBV27	TRBJ2-6	.	TRBD2	24	CASSIILTGTSGRSGVAGANVLTF	TGTGCCAGCAGTATCATCCTAACCGGGACTAGCGGGAGGAGTGGCGTAGCGGGGGCCAACGTCCTGACTTTC
TRBV28	TRBJ2-1	once	TRBD2	16	CASRPGGGSTYNEQFF	TGTGCCAGCAGGCCGGGAGGAGGGAGTACCTACAATGAGCAGTTCTTC
TRBV5-1	TRBJ2-1	.	TRBD2	20	CASSLAGGILAGVPRDEQFF	TGCGCCAGCAGCTTGGCCGGGGGGATACTAGCGGGAGTACCCAGGGATGAGCAGTTCTTC
TRBV6-4	TRBJ2-5	.	TRBD1	15	CASRGKDRTQETQYF	TGTGCCAGCAGGGGTAAGGACAGGACACAAGAGACCCAGTACTTC